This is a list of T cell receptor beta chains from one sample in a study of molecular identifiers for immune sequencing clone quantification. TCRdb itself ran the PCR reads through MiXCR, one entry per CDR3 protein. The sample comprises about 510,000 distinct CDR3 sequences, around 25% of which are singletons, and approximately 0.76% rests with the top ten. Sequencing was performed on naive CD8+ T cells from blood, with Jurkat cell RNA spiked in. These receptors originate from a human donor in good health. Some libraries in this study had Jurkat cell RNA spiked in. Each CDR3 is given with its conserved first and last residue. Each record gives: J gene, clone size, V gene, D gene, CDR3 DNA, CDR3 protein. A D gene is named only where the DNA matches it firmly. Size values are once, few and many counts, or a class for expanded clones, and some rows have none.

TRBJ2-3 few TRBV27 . TGTGCCAGCAGTTTATTTGACCCCCGGGGTGCAACCACAGATACGCAGTATTTT CASSLFDPRGATTDTQYF
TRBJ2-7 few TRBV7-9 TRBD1 TGTGCCAGCAGCTTACCTGGACAGGAGAGCTACGAGCAGTACTTC CASSLPGQESYEQYF
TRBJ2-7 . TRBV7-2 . TGTGCCAGCAGCTCAGACCCTTTCTGGGACGAGCAGTACTTC CASSSDPFWDEQYF
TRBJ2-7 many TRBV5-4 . TGTGCCAGCAGCCCAGAGCCAGCTTCCTACGAGCAGTACTTC CASSPEPASYEQYF
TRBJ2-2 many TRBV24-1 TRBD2 TGTGCCATTGAGATTACCGGGACTAGCGGGATTGGCGGGGAGCTGTTTTTT CAIEITGTSGIGGELFF
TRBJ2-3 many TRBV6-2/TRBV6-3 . TGTGCCAGCAGTTACTCGACGGACTATTACACAGATACGCAGTATTTT CASSYSTDYYTDTQYF
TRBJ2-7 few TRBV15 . TGTGCCACCAGCAGAGATGTTGACCGGGAGCAGTACTTC CATSRDVDREQYF
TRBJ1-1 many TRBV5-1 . TGCGCCAGCAGCTTGGGGGGGCGGTGGACTGAAGCTTTCTTT CASSLGGRWTEAFF
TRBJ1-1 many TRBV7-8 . TGTGCCAGCAGCTTAGCGGTCTGGGGGTGGATCACTGAAGCTTTCTTT CASSLAVWGWITEAFF
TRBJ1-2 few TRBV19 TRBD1 TGTGCCAGCGGACAGGGGGCAGTTGGCTACACCTTC CASGQGAVGYTF
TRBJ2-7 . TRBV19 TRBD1 TGTGCCAGTAGTATGGGGACAGGGAGTCCCTACGAGCAGTACTTC CASSMGTGSPYEQYF
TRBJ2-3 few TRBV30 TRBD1 TGTGCCTGGAAAAACAGGGGGCTTGGCACAGATACGCAGTATTTT CAWKNRGLGTDTQYF
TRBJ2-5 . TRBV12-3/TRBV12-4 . TGTGCCAGCAGCTCCTTGGGGGTAGAGACCCAGTACTTC CASSSLGVETQYF
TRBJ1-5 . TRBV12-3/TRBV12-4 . TGTGCCAGCAGTTTAAGTGTTGGGTGGGGGGCATGGCAGCCCCAGCATTTT CASSLSVGWGAWQPQHF
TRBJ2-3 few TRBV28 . TGTGCCACCATCGGCAGGGCGGGAGATACGCAGTATTTT CATIGRAGDTQYF
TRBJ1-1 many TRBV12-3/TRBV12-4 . TGTGCCAGCAGTTTCTTCGTCCAGGCTGAAGCTTTCTTT CASSFFVQAEAFF
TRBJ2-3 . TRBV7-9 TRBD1 TGTCCCAGCAGCTTAGGGGGACAGGGGGTCGACGGAGATACGCAGTATTTT CPSSLGGQGVDGDTQYF
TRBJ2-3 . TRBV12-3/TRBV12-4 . TGTGCCAGCAGTTTCTCAGGGCGACCAGGTACGCAGTATTTT CASSFSGRPGTQYF
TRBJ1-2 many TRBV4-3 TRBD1 TGCGCCAGCAGCCAAGAGGAACAGGGGAACTATGGCTACACCTTC CASSQEEQGNYGYTF
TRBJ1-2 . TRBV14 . TGTGCCAGCAGCCAAGACTCTAAAGGGGTGAGATATGGCTACACCTTC CASSQDSKGVRYGYTF
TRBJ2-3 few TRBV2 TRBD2 TGTGCCAGCAGTGAACCGCCGGGACTAGCGGAAGATACGCAGTATTTT CASSEPPGLAEDTQYF
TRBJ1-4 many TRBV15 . TGTGCCACCAGCAGATCGAGCGTTGCAACTAATGAAAAACTGTTTTTT CATSRSSVATNEKLFF
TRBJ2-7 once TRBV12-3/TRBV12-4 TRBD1 TGTGCCAGCAGTTTGGGACAGGAGGACAACTATCAGGCCTACGAGCTGTACTTC CASSLGQEDNYQAYELYF
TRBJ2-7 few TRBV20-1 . TGCAGTGCTAGAGATGGGGGGCGGGTTCCTTCCTACGAGCAGTACTTC CSARDGGRVPSYEQYF
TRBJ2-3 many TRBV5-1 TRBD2 TGCGCCAGCAGCTCAGACCCTTTGACTAGCCGAGAAACAGATACGCAGTATTTT CASSSDPLTSRETDTQYF
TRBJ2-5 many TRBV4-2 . TGTGCCAGCAGCCCTTCGGCCACCCGAGAGACCCAGTACTTC CASSPSATRETQYF
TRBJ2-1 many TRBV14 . TGTGCCAGCAGCCAAGGCACAGTTCAGTTCTTC CASSQGTVQFF
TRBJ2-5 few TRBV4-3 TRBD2 TGCGCCAGCAGCCAAGATCCGTCCCTAGCGGGGGAGGTAGAGACCCAGTACTTC CASSQDPSLAGEVETQYF
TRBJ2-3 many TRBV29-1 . TGCAGCGTTCCCCTAAGGGGCGGTACAGATACGCAGTATTTT CSVPLRGGTDTQYF
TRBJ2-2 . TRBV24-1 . TGTGCCACCAGGGGAGGAGGGACCGGGGAGCTGTTTTTT CATRGGGTGELFF
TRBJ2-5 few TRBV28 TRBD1 TGTGCCAGCAGTGGGACAGGGGGTTGGGAGACCCAGTACTTC CASSGTGGWETQYF
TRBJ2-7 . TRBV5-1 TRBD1 TGCGCCACTGAGGGACAGGGAACCGAGCAGTACTTC CATEGQGTEQYF
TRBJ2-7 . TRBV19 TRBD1 TGTGCCAGTAGTATCAAGGGGGCCTGGTACGAGCAGTACTTC CASSIKGAWYEQYF
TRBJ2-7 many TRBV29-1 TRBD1 TGCAGCGTTGTTCGACAGGGGGCGAATGAGCAGTACTTC CSVVRQGANEQYF
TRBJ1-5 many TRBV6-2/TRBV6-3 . TGTGCCAGCCGATGGACAACTGATAGCAATCAGCCCCAGCATTTT CASRWTTDSNQPQHF
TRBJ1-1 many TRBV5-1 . TGCGCCAGCAGCTCGCCGACGGGGATGAACACTGAAGCTTTCTTT CASSSPTGMNTEAFF
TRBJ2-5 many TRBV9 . TGTGCCAGCCGGGGTCGGGTTGAAGAGACCCAGTACTTC CASRGRVEETQYF
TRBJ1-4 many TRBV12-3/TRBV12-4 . TGTGCCAGCAGTTTTGCTCTAAATGAAAAACTGTTTTTT CASSFALNEKLFF
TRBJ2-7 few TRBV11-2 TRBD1 TGTGCCAGCAGCTTTGCGCAGGGGGCGAGCGGCGAGCAGTACTTC CASSFAQGASGEQYF
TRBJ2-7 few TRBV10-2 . TGCGCCAGCAGTGAAGGCAGGGATTCCTACGAGCAGTACTTC CASSEGRDSYEQYF